The 21 T cell receptor beta chains in this list originate from one sample, sequenced in a study of blood T cell repertoires in COVID-19. Clones were sequenced by immunoSEQ multiplex PCR, and TCRdb holds only the in-frame ones, with some missing. The data contain roughly 260,000 clones, about 89% of them singletons. Sequenced material: peripheral blood. These receptors were collected from a man aged 40-50 years who had recovered from COVID-19.

This clone has a handful of counts. The CDR3 loop is CASSYPRQGFGQGTDTQYF. The CDR3 DNA follows: TGTGCCAGTAGTTATCCGCGACAGGGGTTCGGGCAGGGCACAGATACGCAGTATTTT. This sequence joins TRBV19 and TRBJ2-3; 8 bases map to TRBD1. The CDR3 spans 19 residues. Trimming took 5 bases from V and 1 from J; bases not matched to a gene: 17. Per the germline V gene, CDR1 is LNHDA and CDR2 is SQIVND (reference sequence).

The chain links TRBV11-2 to TRBJ1-1, with TRBD1 as a possible D gene (6 bases). V lost 3 bases and J lost 9, with 14 bases in between. This CDR3 comprises 13 residues. Germline loops: CDR1 SGHAT, CDR2 FQNNGV. DNA for the CDR3: TGTGCCAGCAGCTTGATACGACAGGATAAAGCTTTCTTT. Translating it yields CASSLIRQDKAFF.

The chain joins TRBV19 to TRBJ2-4, with 9 positions matching TRBD1. Germline CDR1 reads LNHDA; CDR2 reads SQIVND (reference sequence). The CDR3 covers 15 residues. V dropped 5 bases and J dropped 9; count of bases not matched to a gene: 11. The CDR3 DNA sequence: TGTGCCAGTAGTCCGCGGGACAGGGAGGTTGGCATTCAGTACTTC. This codes for CASSPRDREVGIQYF.

The chain uses TRBV5-1 and TRBJ2-1; a weak D match, TRBD2 (7 bases). Germline-derived CDR1 and CDR2 are SGHRS and YFSETQ. The CDR3 covers 15 residues. The V and J ends lost 6 bases and 7 bases respectively, with 20 bases between them. CDR3 loop: CASKGGQGSMNEQFF. DNA for the CDR3: TGCGCCAGCAAGGGGGGGCAGGGTAGTATGAATGAGCAGTTCTTC. Variable domain in full (rest from reference TRBV5-1 and TRBJ2-1): KAGVTQTPRYLIKTRGQQVTLSCSPISGHRSVSWYQQTPGQGLQFLFEYFSETQRNKGNFPGRFSGRQFSNSRSEMNVSTLELGDSALYLCASKGGQGSMNEQFFGPGTRLTVL.

The J gene is TRBJ2-2, the V gene TRBV6-2 or TRBV6-3, with 11 bases aligning to TRBD1. The germline V gene encodes CDR1 MNHEY and CDR2 SVGEGT. The V segment lost 5 bases and the J segment 8 bases; nucleotides outside the gene matches: 4. This CDR3 has 14 amino acids. The CDR3 bases are TGTGCCAGCAGTCACGGACAGGGGGCAGGGGAGCTGTTTTTT. Protein: CASSHGQGAGELFF.

J is TRBJ2-2 and V is TRBV11-2; D not resolved. Germline V gives CDR1 SGHAT, CDR2 FQNNGV. The CDR3 loop spans 12 amino acids. The V gene lost 2 bases and the J gene lost 5 bases, with 3 bases spanning the gap. CDR3 nucleotides: TGTGCCAGCAGCTTAACAACCGGGGAGCTGTTTTTT. Protein product: CASSLTTGELFF. The full variable domain, in which reference TRBV11-2 and TRBJ2-2 provide the parts outside the CDR3, is EAGVAQSPRYKIIEKRQSVAFWCNPISGHATLYWYQQILGQGPKLLIQFQNNGVVDDSQLPKDRFSAERLKGVDSTLKIQPAKLEDSAVYLCASSLTTGELFFGEGSRLTVL.

The V call is TRBV3-1 (or the pseudogene TRBV3-2), the J call TRBJ1-2; 10 bases align to TRBD1. V was clipped by 5 bases and J by 7 bases; unmatched bases: 7. There are 14 residues in the CDR3. Per the germline V gene, CDR1 is LGHDT and CDR2 is YNNKEL (reference sequence). The CDR3 coding sequence is TGTGCCAGCAGCAGGACCGACAGGGGGCTTGGCTACACCTTC. Translation gives CASSRTDRGLGYTF.

J is TRBJ2-1 and V is TRBV20-1; maybe TRBD1 (6 bases). There are 15 residues in the CDR3. The ends were cut back, 3 bases at V and 0 bases at J, with 12 bases in the middle. CDR1 DFQATT and CDR2 SNEGSKA come from the germline V gene (reference sequence). In nucleotides, the CDR3 is TGCAGTGCTAGTGCCGGGACACCCTCCTACAATGAGCAGTTCTTC. The encoded protein is CSASAGTPSYNEQFF.

The CDR3 spells CASSLEGTGTTEAFF. As DNA, the CDR3 is TGCGCCAGCAGCTTGGAAGGGACAGGGACCACTGAAGCTTTCTTT. The chain has TRBV5-1 and TRBJ1-1; the match to TRBD1 covers 9 bases. The length of the CDR3 is 15 residues. CDR1 is SGHRS, CDR2 YFSETQ, per germline. V dropped 0 bases and J dropped 4; count of bases not matched to a gene: 4.

The chain recombines TRBV11-2 with TRBJ2-7; weak D call: TRBD1 (7 bases). Germline loops: CDR1 SGHAT, CDR2 FQNNGV. The length of the CDR3 is 13 residues. Trimming stripped 2 bases from V and 6 bases from J, with 11 bases between. The CDR3 spells CASSLSRGAEQYF. CDR3 nucleotide sequence: TGTGCCAGCAGCTTAAGCAGGGGGGCCGAGCAGTACTTC.

V usage is TRBV4-3 and J usage is TRBJ2-7, with TRBD1 as a possible D gene (5 bases). The CDR3 is 16 amino acids. CDR1 LGHNA and CDR2 YSLEER come from the germline V gene. The ends were cut back, 0 bases at V and 5 bases at J, with 17 bases in the middle. CDR3 sequence reads: CASSQDLLAGPNEQYF. For the CDR3, the DNA is TGCGCCAGCAGCCAAGATCTGCTGGCAGGGCCCAACGAGCAGTACTTC.

V gene TRBV5-8 combines with J gene TRBJ1-1; TRBD1 agrees at 7 bases. Germline values: CDR1 SGHTS, CDR2 YDEGEE. The CDR3 is made up of 15 amino acids. V gave up 6 bases and J gave up 1 base; unmatched junction bases: 9. The CDR3: CASNYPGTANTEAFF. The CDR3, as DNA: TGTGCCAGCAACTACCCTGGGACAGCGAACACTGAAGCTTTCTTT. Full variable domain (outside the CDR3, taken from reference TRBV5-8 and TRBJ1-1): EAGVTQSPTHLIKTRGQQATLRCSPISGHTSVYWYQQALGLGLQFLLWYDEGEERNRGNFPPRFSGRQFPNYSSELNVNALELEDSALYLCASNYPGTANTEAFFGQGTRLTVV.

This chain joins TRBV18 and TRBJ2-1; 8 bases are a match to TRBD1. The CDR3 spans 16 residues. Germline loops: CDR1 KGHSH, CDR2 LQKENI. V gave up 4 bases and J gave up 4 bases; unmatched junction bases: 9. For the CDR3, the DNA is TGTGCCAGCTCACACAACCAGGGGGCCCTATACAATGAGCAGTTCTTC. The encoded protein is CASSHNQGALYNEQFF. Full variable domain (remainder filled in from reference TRBV18 and TRBJ2-1): NAGVMQNPRHLVRRRGQEARLRCSPMKGHSHVYWYRQLPEEGLKFMVYLQKENIIDESGMPKERFSAEFPKEGPSILRIQQVVRGDSAAYFCASSHNQGALYNEQFFGPGTRLTVL.

V and J are TRBV7-9 and TRBJ1-1; 8 nucleotides agree with TRBD1. This CDR3 region has 16 residues. The junction had 13 bases not matched to a gene; V was cut back by 5 bases and J by 5 bases. The germline CDR1 and CDR2 sequences are SEHNR and FQNEAQ (reference sequence). CDR3 in amino acids: CASSNIQGASWTEAFF. The CDR3 DNA reads TGTGCCAGCAGCAACATTCAGGGGGCGTCTTGGACTGAAGCTTTCTTT. The whole variable domain, filled in from reference TRBV7-9 and TRBJ1-1, reads DTGVSQNPRHKITKRGQNVTFRCDPISEHNRLYWYRQTLGQGPEFLTYFQNEAQLEKSRLLSDRFSAERPKGSFSTLEIQRTEQGDSAMYLCASSNIQGASWTEAFFGQGTRLTVV.

This chain uses TRBV5-1 with TRBJ2-3; possibly TRBD2 for D (5 bases). CDR3 length: 16 amino acids. Deletions cut 4 bases from V and 0 bases from J, with 15 bases between. Germline-derived CDR1 and CDR2 are SGHRS and YFSETQ. CDR3 residues: CASSLVSATSTDTQYF. The CDR3 coding sequence is TGCGCCAGCAGCCTTGTTAGCGCAACTAGCACAGATACGCAGTATTTT.

The J gene is TRBJ1-4, the V gene TRBV18, with 9 positions matching TRBD1. The CDR3 spans 14 residues. V lost 4 bases and J lost 7; bases outside the gene matches: 4. Germline V gene lookup returns CDR1 KGHSH and CDR2 LQKENI. The CDR3 reads CASSQGQGAEKLFF. The CDR3 nucleotides read TGTGCCAGCTCACAGGGACAGGGCGCTGAAAAACTGTTTTTT.

This clone was seen only once. The rearrangement joins TRBV7-9 to TRBJ1-6; 9 positions agree with TRBD1. From germline, CDR1 is SEHNR and CDR2 FQNEAQ (reference sequence). The trim removed 5 bases at V and 9 bases at J, leaving 5 bases unmatched. The length of the CDR3 is 14 residues. DNA of the CDR3: TGTGCCAGCAGCAGGGACAGGGTGATTTCACCCCTCCACTTT. This codes for CASSRDRVISPLHF.

This clone showed up just once. Other DNA sequences from this sample encode an identical CDR3 as well. V gene TRBV18 combines with J gene TRBJ2-2, with D unresolved. CDR3 length equals 13 residues. Germline V gene lookup returns CDR1 KGHSH and CDR2 LQKENI. Trimming shortened V by 2 bases and J by 5 bases, and 6 bases separated the two germline ends. The CDR3 sequence: CASSPSSTGELFF. The CDR3 DNA follows: TGTGCCAGCTCACCAAGCTCGACCGGGGAGCTGTTTTTT.

The chain uses TRBV14 and TRBJ2-3; the D gene is possibly TRBD2 (6 bases). There are 16 residues in the CDR3. Between the trimmed V and J ends, which lost 0 bases and 2 bases, there was a span of 12 bases. Per germline, CDR1 SGHDN and CDR2 FVKESK. The CDR3 sequence: CASSQDRDFSTDTQYF. CDR3 nucleotides: TGTGCCAGCAGCCAAGATAGGGACTTCTCCACAGATACGCAGTATTTT.

The chain combines TRBV7-9 with TRBJ2-5, with unresolved D. V was clipped by 5 bases and J by 5 bases, with 21 bases between them. CDR1 is SEHNR, CDR2 FQNEAQ, per germline (reference sequence). This CDR3 contains 16 residues. In nucleotides, the CDR3 is TGTGCCAGCAGCAGTAGTCACGATAGATTGGGCGAGACCCAGTACTTC. This codes for CASSSSHDRLGETQYF.

The rearrangement uses TRBV6-5 and TRBJ2-7; TRBD2 agrees at 10 bases. The CDR3 is made up of 13 amino acids. The V and J ends lost 7 bases and 6 bases, in that order; junction bases with no gene match: 6. Per the germline V gene, CDR1 is MNHEY and CDR2 is SVGAGI. The CDR3 is CASTRTSGLEQYF. The DNA of the CDR3 is TGTGCCAGCACTAGGACTAGCGGTCTCGAGCAGTACTTC.